These T cell receptor beta chains were read from a single sample in a study of naive and memory T cell subsets. TCRdb re-analysed the UMI-ligation and nested PCR reads in MiXCR, keeping a single row per CDR3 protein. The data contain around 83,000 distinct CDR3 sequences, about 11% of them singletons. The sample taken for sequencing was naive CD4+ T cells from blood. The receptor source for this set is a human donor in good health. The CDR3 runs from the conserved cysteine through the conserved F or W. D genes are given only for firm matches. Expanded clones are given a class, and other clones once, few, many or no size at all.

J gene,D gene,V gene,clone size,CDR3 DNA,CDR3 protein
TRBJ2-2,-,TRBV20-1,many,TGCAGTGGGGGTTCAGGAGGGAACACCGGGGAGCTGTTTTTT,CSGGSGGNTGELFF
TRBJ1-2,-,TRBV12-3/TRBV12-4,few,TGTGCCAGCAGTTGGCAGGGAAGGGCCAACTATGGCTACACCTTC,CASSWQGRANYGYTF
TRBJ2-3,-,TRBV6-6,few,TGTGCCAGCAGTTACGATTTTAGTCATACGCAGTATTTT,CASSYDFSHTQYF
TRBJ2-5,-,TRBV6-2/TRBV6-3,-,TGTGCCAGCACACCGACAGGTCCGTCGGAGACCCAGTACTTC,CASTPTGPSETQYF
TRBJ2-1,-,TRBV29-1,-,TGCAGCGTTGGCAACGGGACCCAGGGGTTCGATGAGCAGTTCTTC,CSVGNGTQGFDEQFF
TRBJ2-1,TRBD2,TRBV4-2,-,TGTGCCGGCAGCCAGGGACTAGCGGGAGGACGGGAGTTCTTC,CAGSQGLAGGREFF
TRBJ2-7,-,TRBV7-2,few,TGTGCCAGCAGAGGGACCGACGATCTCTACGAGCAGTACTTC,CASRGTDDLYEQYF
TRBJ2-7,-,TRBV29-1,-,TGCAGCGCCCGGAGAGATCGACCGGGCACCGAGCAGTACTTC,CSARRDRPGTEQYF
TRBJ2-1,TRBD1,TRBV18,-,TGTGCCAGCTCAGCCGGGACAGGGAATGAGCAGTTCTTC,CASSAGTGNEQFF
TRBJ2-5,-,TRBV6-2/TRBV6-3,-,TGTGCCAGCTTCCCGCAAGCGGTTTTCCAAGAGACCCAGTACTTC,CASFPQAVFQETQYF
TRBJ2-5,-,TRBV5-4,-,TGTGCCAGCACCGAGGGAGAGACCCAGTACTTC,CASTEGETQYF
TRBJ1-4,TRBD1,TRBV7-8,few,TGTGCCAGCAGCTCGGGACAGGGTGAAAAACTGTTTTTT,CASSSGQGEKLFF
TRBJ2-2,TRBD2,TRBV20-1,few,TGCAGTGCTACACCGGGACGGGGAGGGGGGGAGCTGTTTTTT,CSATPGRGGGELFF
TRBJ2-1,-,TRBV5-1,-,TGCGCCAGCAGGTTCCAAAGCTCCTACAATGAGCAGTTCTTC,CASRFQSSYNEQFF
TRBJ2-3,-,TRBV7-7,many,TGTGCTAGCAGCTTCTCAGGGAGCACAGATACGCAGTATTTT,CASSFSGSTDTQYF
TRBJ1-1,-,TRBV12-3/TRBV12-4,many,TGTGCCAGCAGTTTACAGAGCTACACTGAAGCTTTCTTT,CASSLQSYTEAFF
TRBJ2-7,TRBD2,TRBV28,few,TGTGCCAGCATCGGCGGGGGGGCCTCGTACGAGCAGTACTTC,CASIGGGASYEQYF
TRBJ2-1,TRBD2,TRBV5-1,-,TGCGCCAGCAGCTTACTTAGCGGGAGTTTCTACAATGAGCAGTTCTTC,CASSLLSGSFYNEQFF
TRBJ2-1,TRBD1,TRBV24-1,few,TGTGCCACCAGTGACCAACATGGGACAGGAGTCTACAATGAGCAGTTCTTC,CATSDQHGTGVYNEQFF
TRBJ2-7,TRBD1,TRBV6-2/TRBV6-3,-,TGTGCCAGCAGCTCGACCGGGACAGGGGGCTACGAGCAGTACTTC,CASSSTGTGGYEQYF
TRBJ2-3,-,TRBV12-3/TRBV12-4,few,TGTGCCAGCAGTTTCACTAGTTTCACAGATACGCAGTATTTT,CASSFTSFTDTQYF
TRBJ1-2,-,TRBV7-9,-,TGTGCCAGCAGCTCAGGGATTATCGAGGGGTATGGCTACACCTTC,CASSSGIIEGYGYTF
TRBJ2-5,-,TRBV25-1,-,TGTGCCAGCAGTGAGTCGGGGACCCAGTACTTC,CASSESGTQYF
TRBJ2-7,-,TRBV20-1,-,TGCAGTGCTAGTTTCCGGGGAAAGAAGGGCGAGCAGTACTTC,CSASFRGKKGEQYF
TRBJ2-7,-,TRBV4-2,many,TGTGCCAGCAGCCAAGCCCAGGGCTACGAGCAGTACTTC,CASSQAQGYEQYF
TRBJ1-1,-,TRBV18,-,TGTGCCAGCTCACCAAACGGGTACACTGAAGCTTTCTTT,CASSPNGYTEAFF
TRBJ2-1,-,TRBV7-9,many,TGTGCCAGCAGCCACAGGGGGGAGGGCCGCAATGAGCAGTTCTTC,CASSHRGEGRNEQFF
TRBJ2-1,-,TRBV25-1,-,TGTGCCAGCAGTGAATTCGGAGGCAATGAGCAGTTCTTC,CASSEFGGNEQFF
TRBJ1-1,-,TRBV7-3,many,TGTGCCAGCAGCTTACAAGTGAACACTGAAGCTTTCTTT,CASSLQVNTEAFF
TRBJ2-3,-,TRBV14,-,TGTGCCAGCAGCCAAGATCTCGACTTACAAGAGTATTTT,CASSQDLDLQEYF
TRBJ2-3,-,TRBV29-1,few,TGCAGCGTTGGGGGAAGCACAGATACGCAGTATTTT,CSVGGSTDTQYF
TRBJ2-3,TRBD1,TRBV3-1,-,TGTGCCAGCAGCCAAGATGTTTGGACAGGAAGCACAGATACGCAGTATTTT,CASSQDVWTGSTDTQYF
TRBJ1-6,TRBD1,TRBV30,many,TGTGCCTGGAGTACAGGGGATCTAGATTCACCCCTCCACTTT,CAWSTGDLDSPLHF
TRBJ2-1,-,TRBV7-8,-,TGTGCCAGCAGTATAGGGGGGATCTACAATGAGCAGTTCTTC,CASSIGGIYNEQFF
TRBJ1-5,-,TRBV7-8,-,TGTGCCAGCAGCCCAGCCGCGAATACAGGGATGAATCAGCCCCAGCATTTT,CASSPAANTGMNQPQHF
TRBJ1-1,-,TRBV4-3,-,TGCGCCAGCAGCCAAGAGGGTTCGGGGAACACTGAAGCTTTCTTT,CASSQEGSGNTEAFF
TRBJ1-1,TRBD1,TRBV2,-,TGTGCCAGCAGCGACAGGGCCACTGAAGCTTTCTTT,CASSDRATEAFF
TRBJ1-3,TRBD1,TRBV19,few,TGTGCCAGTAGACGGACAGGGAACAACACCATATATTTT,CASRRTGNNTIYF
TRBJ2-3,TRBD2,TRBV5-4,-,TGTGCCAGCAGCTGGAGACTAGCGGGAGGTTTGGCAGATACGCAGTATTTT,CASSWRLAGGLADTQYF
TRBJ2-1,TRBD2,TRBV20-1,many,TGCAGTGCTAGACGGAGCGGGGGGGCACGGGTCAATGAGCAGTTCTTC,CSARRSGGARVNEQFF
TRBJ2-3,TRBD2,TRBV24-1,-,TGTGCCACCAGTGACCCGACTAGCGGGGGAACAGATACGCAGTATTTT,CATSDPTSGGTDTQYF
TRBJ2-7,TRBD1,TRBV18,few,TGTGCCAGCTCAGGACCGGGACAGGGGGCGTCAGAGCAGTACTTC,CASSGPGQGASEQYF
TRBJ2-2,TRBD2,TRBV5-1,few,TGCGCCAGCAGCTCACACACGAAACTGACTGGCGGGAGGATGGCCGGGGAGCTGTTTTTT,CASSSHTKLTGGRMAGELFF
TRBJ2-5,-,TRBV11-1,few,TGTGCCAGCAGCTTGCACCGGGAAGAGACCCAGTACTTC,CASSLHREETQYF
TRBJ1-2,-,TRBV7-2,-,TGTGCCAGCAGCTCCCTCGACAGCCTCTATGGCTACACCTTC,CASSSLDSLYGYTF